A single sample gave rise to the 10 T cell receptor beta chains below, sequenced in a study of control samples from healthy donors and cancer patients (dated by TCRdb to 2020 to 2021). To prepare the library, the immunoSEQ multiplex PCR assay was applied. TCRdb limited this immuneACCESS table to in-frame rearrangements with V and J called. A share of clones is missing; checked studies link under half to unresolved V genes, and the rest is unexplained. The sample table holds roughly 86,000 clones, of which roughly 91% were seen once. Jointly, the top ten make up more than 15% of the sample. Sequencing was done on a sample of blood. The source is a man between 25 and 39 years old in good health.

The chain uses TRBV7-2 and TRBJ2-6, with D unresolved. CDR1 is SGHTA and CDR2 is FQGNSA in the germline V gene. The CDR3 covers 14 residues. V lost 8 bases, J lost 0 bases, and 8 bases lay in between. CDR3 region: CASGQSSGANVLTF. CDR3 DNA sequence: TGTGCCAGCGGCCAGAGCTCTGGGGCCAACGTCCTGACTTTC. Together with reference TRBV7-2 and TRBJ2-6, the CDR3 gives the full variable domain: GAGVSQSPSNKVTEKGKDVELRCDPISGHTALYWYRQSLGQGLEFLIYFQGNSAPDKSGLPSDRFSAERTGGSVSTLTIQRTQQEDSAVYLCASGQSSGANVLTFGAGSRLTVL.

Concerning this clone itself: This specimen includes other DNA sequences encoding the same CDR3. The chain has TRBV28 and TRBJ2-3, with no clear D. The CDR3 extends over 11 amino acids. Trimming removed 3 bases from V and 5 bases from J, with 3 bases in between. Germline CDR1 is MDHEN and CDR2 is SYDVKM. The CDR3 DNA sequence: TGTGCCAGCAGTTTGCGAGATACGCAGTATTTT. This translates into CASSLRDTQYF.

This rearrangement joins TRBV3-1 (or the pseudogene TRBV3-2) to TRBJ1-1; no definite D call. V lost 4 bases, J lost 2 bases, and 11 bases lay in between. This CDR3 is 14 amino acids long. Per germline, CDR1 LGHDT and CDR2 YNNKEL (reference sequence). The CDR3 spells CASSLGRINTEAFF. In DNA, the CDR3 is TGTGCCAGCAGCCTCGGACGGATCAACACTGAAGCTTTCTTT.

This chain links TRBV27 with TRBJ1-1; no clear D. The CDR3 extends over 13 amino acids. Germline values: CDR1 MNHEY, CDR2 SMNVEV (reference sequence). The ends were cut back, 3 bases at V and 5 bases at J, with 10 bases in the middle. Here the CDR3 reads CASSFKPYTEAFF. CDR3 bases: TGTGCCAGCAGTTTCAAACCGTATACTGAAGCTTTCTTT.

The genes are TRBV28 and TRBJ2-3; 8 bases match TRBD2. This CDR3 contains 17 residues. Per the germline V gene, CDR1 is MDHEN and CDR2 is SYDVKM. V lost 4 bases, J lost 0 bases, and 9 bases stayed unmatched. CDR3 bases: TGTGCCAGCAGTTCTTTGTTGGTAGCGGGGAGCACAGATACGCAGTATTTT. Amino acid sequence: CASSSLLVAGSTDTQYF.

V usage is TRBV28 and J usage is TRBJ1-6; D is uncertain. The CDR3 loop spans 16 amino acids. The germline gives CDR1 MDHEN, CDR2 SYDVKM. The V and J ends lost 1 base and 10 bases respectively, with 17 bases between them. The CDR3 DNA reads as TGTGCCAGCAGTTTATTGTCTGTATCCGGTACGTCACCCCTCCACTTT. It yields the protein CASSLLSVSGTSPLHF.

This clone appeared a few times. The V call is TRBV7-8, the J call TRBJ1-6; possible D gene TRBD1, 5 bases. This CDR3 is 15 amino acids long. Germline V lookup: CDR1 SGHVS, CDR2 FQNEAQ. V lost 5 bases and J lost 7, with 15 bases in between. The CDR3 bases are TGTGCCAGCAGCCCAGATGGACGGGGGAATTCACCCCTCCACTTT. Translating gives CASSPDGRGNSPLHF.

The CDR3: CASSHEGDSNEKLFF. The CDR3 DNA follows: TGTGCCAGCAGCCACGAAGGAGACAGTAATGAAAAACTGTTTTTT. The rearrangement joins TRBV4-2 to TRBJ1-4; maybe TRBD1 (5 bases). The length of the CDR3 is 15 residues. Germline CDR1 is LGHNA and CDR2 is YNFKEQ. Trimming shortened V by 3 bases and J by 4 bases, and 12 bases separated the two germline ends.

This chain connects TRBV7-3 to TRBJ1-3; TRBD1 aligns across 8 bases. J lost 0 bases, V lost 5 bases, and 3 bases had no gene match. This CDR3 spans 15 amino acids. Germline CDR1 SGHTA, CDR2 FQGTGA. The CDR3 DNA sequence: TGTGCCAGCAGCGCAGGGGGCGGCTCTGGAAACACCATATATTTT. Amino acid sequence: CASSAGGGSGNTIYF. The whole variable domain, remainder taken from reference TRBV7-3 and TRBJ1-3, is GAGVSQTPSNKVTEKGKYVELRCDPISGHTALYWYRQSLGQGPEFLIYFQGTGAADDSGLPNDRFFAVRPEGSVSTLKIQRTERGDSAVYLCASSAGGGSGNTIYFGEGSWLTVV.

This clone was recorded only once. In DNA form, the CDR3 reads TGTGCCAGCAGGAAAGACAGCAATGAAAAACTGTTTTTT. It translates to CASRKDSNEKLFF. The V gene is TRBV12-3 or TRBV12-4, the J gene TRBJ1-4, with a tentative D call TRBD1 (5 bases). V lost 6 bases and J 5 bases, leaving 10 bases between the germline ends. This CDR3 is 13 amino acids long.